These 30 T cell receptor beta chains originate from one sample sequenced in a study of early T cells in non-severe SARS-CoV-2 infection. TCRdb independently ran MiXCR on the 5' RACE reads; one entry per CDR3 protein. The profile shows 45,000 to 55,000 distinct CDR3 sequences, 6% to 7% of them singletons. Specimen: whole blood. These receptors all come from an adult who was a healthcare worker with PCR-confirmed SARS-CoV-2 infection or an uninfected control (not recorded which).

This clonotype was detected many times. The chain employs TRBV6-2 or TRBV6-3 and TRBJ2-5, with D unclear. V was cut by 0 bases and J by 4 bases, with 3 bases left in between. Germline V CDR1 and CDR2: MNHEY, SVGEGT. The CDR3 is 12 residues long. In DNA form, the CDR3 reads TGTGCCAGCAGTTACTCGACAGAGACCCAGTACTTC. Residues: CASSYSTETQYF.

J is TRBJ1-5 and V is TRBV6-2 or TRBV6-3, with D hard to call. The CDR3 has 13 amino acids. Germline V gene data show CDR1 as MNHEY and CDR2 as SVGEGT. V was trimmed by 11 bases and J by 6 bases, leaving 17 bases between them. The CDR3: CAGSGGFGQPQHF. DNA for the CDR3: TGTGCCGGCTCCGGCGGTTTTGGTCAGCCCCAGCATTTT.

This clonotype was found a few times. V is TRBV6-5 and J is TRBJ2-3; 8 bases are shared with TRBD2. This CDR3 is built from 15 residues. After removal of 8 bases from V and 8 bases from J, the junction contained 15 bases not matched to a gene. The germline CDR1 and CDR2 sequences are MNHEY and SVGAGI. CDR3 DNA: TGTGCCAGCTCCGGGGGGGCCTCCGCCTTGGGTACGCAGTATTTT. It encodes CASSGGASALGTQYF.

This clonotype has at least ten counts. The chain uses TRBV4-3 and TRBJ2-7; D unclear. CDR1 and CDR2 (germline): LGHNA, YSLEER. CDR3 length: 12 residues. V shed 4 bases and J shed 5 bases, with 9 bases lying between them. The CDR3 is CASSPRENEQYF. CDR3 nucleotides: TGCGCCAGCAGCCCAAGAGAGAACGAGCAGTACTTC.

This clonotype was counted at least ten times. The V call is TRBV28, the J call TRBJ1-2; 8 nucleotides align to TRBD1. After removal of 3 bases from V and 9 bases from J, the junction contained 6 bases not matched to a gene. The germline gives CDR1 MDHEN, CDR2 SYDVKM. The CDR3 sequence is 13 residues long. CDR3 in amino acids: CASSLGQGASYTF. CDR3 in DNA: TGTGCCAGCAGTTTGGGGCAGGGGGCTAGCTACACCTTC.

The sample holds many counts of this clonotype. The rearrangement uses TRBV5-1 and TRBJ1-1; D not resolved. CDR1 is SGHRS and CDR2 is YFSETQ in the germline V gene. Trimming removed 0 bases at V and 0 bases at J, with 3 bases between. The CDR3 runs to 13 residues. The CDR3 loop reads CASSLVMNTEAFF. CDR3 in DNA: TGCGCCAGCAGCTTGGTTATGAACACTGAAGCTTTCTTT.

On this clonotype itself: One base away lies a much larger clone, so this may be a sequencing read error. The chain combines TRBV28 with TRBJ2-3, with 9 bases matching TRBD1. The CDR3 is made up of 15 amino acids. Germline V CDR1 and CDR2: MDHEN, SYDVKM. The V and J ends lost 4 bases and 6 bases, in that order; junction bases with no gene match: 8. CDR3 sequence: CASSSWDREGDTQYF. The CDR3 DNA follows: TGTGCCAGCAGTTCCTGGGACAGGGAAGGGGATACGCAGTATTTT. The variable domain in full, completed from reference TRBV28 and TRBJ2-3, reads DVKVTQSSRYLVKRTGEKVFLECVQDMDHENMFWYRQDPGLGLRLIYFSYDVKMKEKGDIPEGYSVSREKKERFSLILESASTNQTSMYLCASSSWDREGDTQYFGPGTRLTVL.

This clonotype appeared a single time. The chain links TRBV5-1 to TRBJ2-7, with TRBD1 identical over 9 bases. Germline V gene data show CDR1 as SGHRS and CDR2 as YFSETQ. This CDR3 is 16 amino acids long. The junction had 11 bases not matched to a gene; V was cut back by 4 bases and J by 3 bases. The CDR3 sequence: CASSQGTGTGYYEQYF. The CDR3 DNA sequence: TGCGCCAGCAGCCAGGGAACCGGGACAGGGTACTACGAGCAGTACTTC.

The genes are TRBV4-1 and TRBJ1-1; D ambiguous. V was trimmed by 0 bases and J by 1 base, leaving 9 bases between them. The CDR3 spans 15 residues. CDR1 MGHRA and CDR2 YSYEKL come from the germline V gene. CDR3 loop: CASSQEGSANTEAFF. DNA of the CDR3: TGCGCCAGCAGCCAAGAGGGCAGCGCGAACACTGAAGCTTTCTTT.

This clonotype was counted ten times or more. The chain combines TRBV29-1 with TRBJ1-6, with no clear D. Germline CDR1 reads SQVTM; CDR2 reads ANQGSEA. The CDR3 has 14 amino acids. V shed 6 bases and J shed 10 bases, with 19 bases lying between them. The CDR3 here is CSVRVLGLGSPLHF. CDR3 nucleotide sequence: TGCAGCGTCCGAGTACTTGGTCTGGGGTCACCCCTCCACTTT.

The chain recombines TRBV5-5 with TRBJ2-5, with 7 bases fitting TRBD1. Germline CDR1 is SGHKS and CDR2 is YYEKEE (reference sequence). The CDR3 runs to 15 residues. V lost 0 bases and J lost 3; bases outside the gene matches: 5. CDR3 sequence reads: CASSLDGTAEETQYF. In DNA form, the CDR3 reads TGTGCCAGCAGCTTGGACGGGACAGCAGAAGAGACCCAGTACTTC.

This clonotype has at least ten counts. The CDR3, as DNA: TGTGCCAGCAGTGGATTGGCGGGGCTAGATACGCAGTATTTT. It encodes CASSGLAGLDTQYF. This rearrangement joins TRBV11-3 to TRBJ2-3, with D perhaps matching TRBD2 (6 bases). V gave up 6 bases and J gave up 5 bases, with 15 bases separating them. Germline loops: CDR1 SGHNT, CDR2 YENEEA. The CDR3 runs 14 residues.

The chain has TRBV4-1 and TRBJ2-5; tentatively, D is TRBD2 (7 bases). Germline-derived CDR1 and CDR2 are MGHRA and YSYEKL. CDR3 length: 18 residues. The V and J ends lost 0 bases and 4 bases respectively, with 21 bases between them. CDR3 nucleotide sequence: TGCGCCAGCAGCCAAGAGGGCACAGGGAGGGATATGGGAGAGACCCAGTACTTC. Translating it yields CASSQEGTGRDMGETQYF.

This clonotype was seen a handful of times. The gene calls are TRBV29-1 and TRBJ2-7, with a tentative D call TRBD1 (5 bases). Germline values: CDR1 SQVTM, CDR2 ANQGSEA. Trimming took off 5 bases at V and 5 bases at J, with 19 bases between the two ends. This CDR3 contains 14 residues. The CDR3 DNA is TGCAGCGTTACCGACAGAGGTAGCCGCGACGAGCAGTACTTC. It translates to CSVTDRGSRDEQYF.

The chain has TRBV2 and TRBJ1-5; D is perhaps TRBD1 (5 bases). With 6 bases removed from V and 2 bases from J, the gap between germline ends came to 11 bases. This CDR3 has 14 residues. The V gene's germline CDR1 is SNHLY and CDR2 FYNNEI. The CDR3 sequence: CASRDPGRNQPQHF. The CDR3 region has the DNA TGTGCCAGCAGGGACCCGGGACGCAATCAGCCCCAGCATTTT.

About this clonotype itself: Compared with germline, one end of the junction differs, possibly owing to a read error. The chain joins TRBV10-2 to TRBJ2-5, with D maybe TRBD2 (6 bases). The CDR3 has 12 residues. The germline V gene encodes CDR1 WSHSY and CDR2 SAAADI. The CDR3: CASGGTGETRYF. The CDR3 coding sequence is TGCGCCAGCGGGGGGACTGGTGAGACCCGGTACTTC.

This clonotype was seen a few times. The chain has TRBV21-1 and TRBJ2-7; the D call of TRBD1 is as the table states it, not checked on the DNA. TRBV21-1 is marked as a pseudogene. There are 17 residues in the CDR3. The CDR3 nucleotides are TGTGCCAGCAGCAAATCCGCCGTCATAGGGGGGAAGGTTGAGCAGTACTTC. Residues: CASSKSAVIGGKVEQYF.

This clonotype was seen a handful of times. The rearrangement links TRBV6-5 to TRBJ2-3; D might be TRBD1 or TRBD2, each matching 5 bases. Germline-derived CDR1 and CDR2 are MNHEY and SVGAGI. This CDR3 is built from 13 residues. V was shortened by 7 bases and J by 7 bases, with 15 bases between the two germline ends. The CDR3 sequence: CASKRDRGYTQYF. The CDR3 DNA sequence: TGTGCCAGCAAAAGGGACCGGGGATATACGCAGTATTTT.

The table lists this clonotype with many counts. CDR3 residues: CASSRKRLLGGTDTQYF. CDR3 bases: TGTGCCAGCAGCCGAAAGAGGTTGCTTGGGGGCACAGATACGCAGTATTTT. The chain has TRBV6-1 and TRBJ2-3; D unresolved. Germline CDR1 MNHNS, CDR2 SASEGT. V was pared by 6 bases and J by 1 base, with 20 bases between. The CDR3 contains 17 residues.

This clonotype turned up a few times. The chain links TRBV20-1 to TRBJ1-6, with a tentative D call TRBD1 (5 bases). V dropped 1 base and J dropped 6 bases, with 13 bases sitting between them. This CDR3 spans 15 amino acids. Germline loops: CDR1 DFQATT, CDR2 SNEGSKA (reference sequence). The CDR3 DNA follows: TGCAGTGCTAGAGTTCCGCAGGGAGCTAATTCACCCCTCCACTTT. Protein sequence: CSARVPQGANSPLHF.

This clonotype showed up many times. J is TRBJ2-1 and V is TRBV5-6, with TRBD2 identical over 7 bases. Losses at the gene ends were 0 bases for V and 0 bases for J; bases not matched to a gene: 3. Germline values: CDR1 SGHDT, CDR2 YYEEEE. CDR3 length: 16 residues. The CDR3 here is CASSLVSGSSYNEQFF. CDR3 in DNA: TGTGCCAGCAGCTTGGTTAGCGGGTCCTCCTACAATGAGCAGTTCTTC.

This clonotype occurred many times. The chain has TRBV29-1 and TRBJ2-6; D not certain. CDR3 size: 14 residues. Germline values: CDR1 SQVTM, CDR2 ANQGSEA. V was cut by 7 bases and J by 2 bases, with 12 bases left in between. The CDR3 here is CSAYTVPGANVLTF. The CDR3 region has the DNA TGCAGCGCCTACACTGTCCCTGGGGCCAACGTCCTGACTTTC.

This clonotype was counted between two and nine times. The CDR3 region has the DNA TGTGCCAGCAGTTACGGGGGAGTGGGACCCAAAGATGGCTACACCTTC. This gives the protein CASSYGGVGPKDGYTF. This rearrangement joins TRBV6-2 or TRBV6-3 to TRBJ1-2; a possible D gene is TRBD1 (5 bases). V gave up 2 bases and J gave up 6 bases, with 19 bases separating them. CDR1 and CDR2 (germline): MNHEY, SVGEGT. This CDR3 region has 16 residues.

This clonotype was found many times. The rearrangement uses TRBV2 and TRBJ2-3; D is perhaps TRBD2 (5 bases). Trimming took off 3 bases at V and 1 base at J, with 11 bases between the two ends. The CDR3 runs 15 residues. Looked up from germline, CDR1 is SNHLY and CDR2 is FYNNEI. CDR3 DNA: TGTGCCAGCAGTGATGAGAACGGGGGCACAGATACGCAGTATTTT. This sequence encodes CASSDENGGTDTQYF.

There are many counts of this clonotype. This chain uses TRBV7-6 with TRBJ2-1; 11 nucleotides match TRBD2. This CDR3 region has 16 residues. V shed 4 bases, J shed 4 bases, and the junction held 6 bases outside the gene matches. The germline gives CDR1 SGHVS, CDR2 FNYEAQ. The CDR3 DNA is TGTGCCAGCAGCTCAACTAGCGGGGGAGGATACAATGAGCAGTTCTTC. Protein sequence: CASSSTSGGGYNEQFF.

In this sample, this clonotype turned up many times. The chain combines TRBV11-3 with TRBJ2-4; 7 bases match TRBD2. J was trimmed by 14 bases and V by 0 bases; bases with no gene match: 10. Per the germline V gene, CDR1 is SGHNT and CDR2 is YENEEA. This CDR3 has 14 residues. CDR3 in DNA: TGTGCCAGCAGCTTAGATAACGGGGGGAATTATAAGTACTTC. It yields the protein CASSLDNGGNYKYF.

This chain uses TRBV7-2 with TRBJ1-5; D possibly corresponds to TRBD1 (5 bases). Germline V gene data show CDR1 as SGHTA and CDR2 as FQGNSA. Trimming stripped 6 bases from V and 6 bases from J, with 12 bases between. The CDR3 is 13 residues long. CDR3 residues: CASRGPGRQPQHF. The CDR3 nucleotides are TGTGCCAGCAGGGGACCAGGGCGTCAGCCCCAGCATTTT.

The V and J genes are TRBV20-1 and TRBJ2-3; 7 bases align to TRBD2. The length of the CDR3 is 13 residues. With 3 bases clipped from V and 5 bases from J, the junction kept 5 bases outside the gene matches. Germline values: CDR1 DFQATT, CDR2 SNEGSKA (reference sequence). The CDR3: CSASGGNGDTQYF. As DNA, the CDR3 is TGCAGTGCTAGCGGGGGGAACGGAGATACGCAGTATTTT.

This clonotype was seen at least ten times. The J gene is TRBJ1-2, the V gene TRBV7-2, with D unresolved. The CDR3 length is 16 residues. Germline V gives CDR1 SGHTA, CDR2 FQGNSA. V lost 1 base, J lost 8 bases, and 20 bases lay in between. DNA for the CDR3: TGTGCCAGCAGCTTAGAGGGTCCTTCGCTAGTGGGGGGCTACACCTTC. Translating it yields CASSLEGPSLVGGYTF. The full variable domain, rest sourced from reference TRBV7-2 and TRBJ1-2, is GAGVSQSPSNKVTEKGKDVELRCDPISGHTALYWYRQSLGQGLEFLIYFQGNSAPDKSGLPSDRFSAERTGGSVSTLTIQRTQQEDSAVYLCASSLEGPSLVGGYTFGSGTRLTVV.

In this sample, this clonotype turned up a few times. The CDR3 bases are TGTGCCAGCCGGACGATTTATGGCTACACCTTC. Residues: CASRTIYGYTF. V usage is TRBV12-3 or TRBV12-4 and J usage is TRBJ1-2; D gene uncertain. Trimming took off 8 bases at V and 5 bases at J, with 9 bases between the two ends. CDR3 length equals 11 residues.